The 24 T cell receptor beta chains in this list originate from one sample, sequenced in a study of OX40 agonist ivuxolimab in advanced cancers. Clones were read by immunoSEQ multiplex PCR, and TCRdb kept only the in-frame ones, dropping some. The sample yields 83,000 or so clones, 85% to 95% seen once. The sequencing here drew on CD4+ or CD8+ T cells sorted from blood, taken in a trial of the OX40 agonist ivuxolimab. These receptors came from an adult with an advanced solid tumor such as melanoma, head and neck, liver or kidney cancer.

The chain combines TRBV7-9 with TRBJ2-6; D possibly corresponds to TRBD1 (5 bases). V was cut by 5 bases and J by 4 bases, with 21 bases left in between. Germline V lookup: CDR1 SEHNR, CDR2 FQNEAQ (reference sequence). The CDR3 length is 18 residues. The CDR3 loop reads CASSNKSLGAGGANVLTF. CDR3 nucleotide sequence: TGTGCCAGCAGCAATAAATCGCTAGGGGCAGGGGGGGCCAACGTCCTGACTTTC.

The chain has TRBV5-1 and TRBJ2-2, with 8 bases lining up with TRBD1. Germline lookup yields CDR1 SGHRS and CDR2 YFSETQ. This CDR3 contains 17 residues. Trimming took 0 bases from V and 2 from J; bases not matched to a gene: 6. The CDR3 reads CASSLGPGQGNTGELFF. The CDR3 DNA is TGCGCCAGCAGCTTGGGTCCCGGACAGGGTAACACCGGGGAGCTGTTTTTT.

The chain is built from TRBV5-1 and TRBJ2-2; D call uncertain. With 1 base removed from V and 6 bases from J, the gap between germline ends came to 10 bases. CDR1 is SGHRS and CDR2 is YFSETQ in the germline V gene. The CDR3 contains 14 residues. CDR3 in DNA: TGCGCCAGCAGCTTGTCTCCCTCTTCCGGGGAGCTGTTTTTT. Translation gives CASSLSPSSGELFF.

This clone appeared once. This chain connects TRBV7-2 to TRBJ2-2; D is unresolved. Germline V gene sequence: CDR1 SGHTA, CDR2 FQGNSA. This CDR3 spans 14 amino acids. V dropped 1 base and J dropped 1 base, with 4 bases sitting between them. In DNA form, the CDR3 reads TGTGCCAGCAGCTTAGGCAGGAACACCGGGGAGCTGTTTTTT. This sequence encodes CASSLGRNTGELFF.

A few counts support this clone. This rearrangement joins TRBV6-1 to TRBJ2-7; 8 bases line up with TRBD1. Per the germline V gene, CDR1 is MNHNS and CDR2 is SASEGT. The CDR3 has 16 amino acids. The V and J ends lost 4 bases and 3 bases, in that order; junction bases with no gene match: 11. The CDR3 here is CASSGVVRTGNYEQYF. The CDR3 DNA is TGTGCCAGCAGTGGGGTGGTCAGGACAGGGAACTACGAGCAGTACTTC.

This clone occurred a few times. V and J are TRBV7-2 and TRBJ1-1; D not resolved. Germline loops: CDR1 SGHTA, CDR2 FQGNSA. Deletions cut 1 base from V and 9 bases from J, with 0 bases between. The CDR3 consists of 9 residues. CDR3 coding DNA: TGTGCCAGCAGCTTAGAAGCTTTCTTT. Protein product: CASSLEAFF.

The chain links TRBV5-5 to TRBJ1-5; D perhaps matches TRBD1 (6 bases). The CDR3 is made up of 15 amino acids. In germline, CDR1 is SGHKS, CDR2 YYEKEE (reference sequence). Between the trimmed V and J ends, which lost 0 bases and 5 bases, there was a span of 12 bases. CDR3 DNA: TGTGCCAGCAGCTTGGTAGGGGGTCTGGATCAGCCCCAGCATTTT. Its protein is CASSLVGGLDQPQHF.

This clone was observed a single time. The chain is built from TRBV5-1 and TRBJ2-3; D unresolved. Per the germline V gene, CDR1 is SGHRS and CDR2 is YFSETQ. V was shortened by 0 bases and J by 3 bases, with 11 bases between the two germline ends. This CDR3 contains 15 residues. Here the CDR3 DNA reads TGCGCCAGCAGCTTGGAGTGGGCGGAAACAGATACGCAGTATTTT. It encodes CASSLEWAETDTQYF.

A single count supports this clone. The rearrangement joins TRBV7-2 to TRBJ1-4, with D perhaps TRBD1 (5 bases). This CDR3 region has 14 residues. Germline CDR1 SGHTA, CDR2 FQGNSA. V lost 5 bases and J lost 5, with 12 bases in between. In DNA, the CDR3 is TGTGCCAGCAGCGCAAAGGGACTCAATGAAAAACTGTTTTTT. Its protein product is CASSAKGLNEKLFF.

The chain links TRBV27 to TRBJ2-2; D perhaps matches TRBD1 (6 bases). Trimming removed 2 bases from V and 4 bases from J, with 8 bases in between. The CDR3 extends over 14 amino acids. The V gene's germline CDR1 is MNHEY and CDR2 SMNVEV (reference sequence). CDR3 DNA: TGTGCCAGCAGTTTACAGGGGCGCACCGGGGAGCTGTTTTTT. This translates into CASSLQGRTGELFF.

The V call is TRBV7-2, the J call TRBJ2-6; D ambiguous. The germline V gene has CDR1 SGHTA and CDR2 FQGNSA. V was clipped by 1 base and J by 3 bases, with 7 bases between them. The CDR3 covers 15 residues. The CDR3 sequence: CASSLGVGGANVLTF. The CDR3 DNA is TGTGCCAGCAGCTTAGGAGTAGGTGGGGCCAACGTCCTGACTTTC.

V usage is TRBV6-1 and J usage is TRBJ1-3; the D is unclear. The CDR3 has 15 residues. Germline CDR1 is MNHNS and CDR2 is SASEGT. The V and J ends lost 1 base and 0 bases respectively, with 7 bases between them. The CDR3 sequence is CASSEGPASGNTIYF. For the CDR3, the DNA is TGTGCCAGCAGTGAAGGCCCGGCCTCTGGAAACACCATATATTTT.

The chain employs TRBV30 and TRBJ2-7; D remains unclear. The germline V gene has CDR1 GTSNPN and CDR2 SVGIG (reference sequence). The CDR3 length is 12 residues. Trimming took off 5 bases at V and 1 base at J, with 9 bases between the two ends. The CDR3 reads CAWGRPSYEQYF. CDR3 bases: TGTGCCTGGGGACGGCCTTCCTACGAGCAGTACTTC.

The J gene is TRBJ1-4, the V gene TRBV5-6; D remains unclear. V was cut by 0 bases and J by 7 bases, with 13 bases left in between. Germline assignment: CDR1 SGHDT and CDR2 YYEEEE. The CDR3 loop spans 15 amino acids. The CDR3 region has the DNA TGTGCCAGCAGCTTGGTCGGGTTATCTCGTGAAAAACTGTTTTTT. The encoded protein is CASSLVGLSREKLFF.

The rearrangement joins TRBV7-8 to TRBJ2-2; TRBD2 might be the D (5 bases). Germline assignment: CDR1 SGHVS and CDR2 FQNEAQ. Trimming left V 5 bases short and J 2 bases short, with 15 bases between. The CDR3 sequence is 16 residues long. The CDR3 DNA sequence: TGTGCCAGCAGCCTTGCAATTAGGACTAACACCGGGGAGCTGTTTTTT. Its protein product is CASSLAIRTNTGELFF. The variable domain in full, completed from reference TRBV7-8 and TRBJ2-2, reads GAGVSQSPRYKVAKRGQDVALRCDPISGHVSLFWYQQALGQGPEFLTYFQNEAQLDKSGLPSDRFFAERPEGSVSTLKIQRTQQEDSAVYLCASSLAIRTNTGELFFGEGSRLTVL.

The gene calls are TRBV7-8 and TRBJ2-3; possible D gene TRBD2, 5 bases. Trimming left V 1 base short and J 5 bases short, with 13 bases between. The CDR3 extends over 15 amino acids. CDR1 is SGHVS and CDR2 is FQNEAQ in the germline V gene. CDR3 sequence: CASSLEPWRRDTQYF. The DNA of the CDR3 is TGTGCCAGCAGCTTAGAACCGTGGAGGAGAGATACGCAGTATTTT.

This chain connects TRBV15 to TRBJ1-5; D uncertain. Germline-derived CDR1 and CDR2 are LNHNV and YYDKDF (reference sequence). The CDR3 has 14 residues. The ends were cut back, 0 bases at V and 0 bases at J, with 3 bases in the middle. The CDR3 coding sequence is TGTGCCACCAGCAGAGACAATAGCAATCAGCCCCAGCATTTT. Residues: CATSRDNSNQPQHF.

The CDR3 loop is CASSMRQSPEAFF. The CDR3 DNA sequence: TGTGCCAGTAGTATGAGGCAGTCCCCTGAAGCTTTCTTT. J is TRBJ1-1 and V is TRBV19; D is unclear. The CDR3 runs to 13 residues. CDR1 is LNHDA and CDR2 is SQIVND in the germline V gene (reference sequence). Between the trimmed V and J ends, which lost 3 bases and 6 bases, there was a span of 11 bases.

DNA for the CDR3: TGTGCCAGCAGTTACACAGGGCCCACAGATACGCAGTATTTT. Its translation is CASSYTGPTDTQYF. The chain has TRBV6-5 and TRBJ2-3; a weak D match, TRBD1 (6 bases). Germline values: CDR1 MNHEY, CDR2 SVGAGI. The CDR3 is 14 amino acids. The V end lost 2 bases, the J end lost 2 bases, and 8 bases lay between the germline ends.

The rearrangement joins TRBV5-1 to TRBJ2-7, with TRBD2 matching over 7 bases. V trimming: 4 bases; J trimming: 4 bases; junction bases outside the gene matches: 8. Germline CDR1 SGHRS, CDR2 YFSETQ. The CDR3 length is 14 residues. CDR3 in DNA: TGCGCCAGCAGCGTCAGCGGGAACACGTACGAGCAGTACTTC. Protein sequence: CASSVSGNTYEQYF. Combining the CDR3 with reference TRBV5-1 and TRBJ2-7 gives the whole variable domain KAGVTQTPRYLIKTRGQQVTLSCSPISGHRSVSWYQQTPGQGLQFLFEYFSETQRNKGNFPGRFSGRQFSNSRSEMNVSTLELGDSALYLCASSVSGNTYEQYFGPGTRLTVT.

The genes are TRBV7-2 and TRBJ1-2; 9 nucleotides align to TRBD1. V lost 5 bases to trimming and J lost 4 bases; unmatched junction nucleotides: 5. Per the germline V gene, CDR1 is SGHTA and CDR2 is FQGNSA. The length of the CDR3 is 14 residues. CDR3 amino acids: CASSPGQGAYGYTF. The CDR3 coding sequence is TGTGCCAGCAGCCCGGGACAGGGCGCCTATGGCTACACCTTC.

The CDR3: CASSPGNSYEQYF. The CDR3 nucleotides read TGTGCCAGCTCACCAGGGAACTCCTACGAGCAGTACTTC. The J gene is TRBJ2-7, the V gene TRBV18; D is unresolved. This CDR3 is built from 13 residues. The germline V and J ends were trimmed by 2 bases and 0 bases, with 5 bases remaining between them. The germline V gene has CDR1 KGHSH and CDR2 LQKENI.

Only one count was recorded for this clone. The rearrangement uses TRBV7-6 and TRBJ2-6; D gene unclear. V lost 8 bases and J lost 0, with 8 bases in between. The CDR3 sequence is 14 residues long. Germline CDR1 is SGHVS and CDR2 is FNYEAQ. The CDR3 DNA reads TGTGCCAGCGGGTCAGACTCTGGGGCCAACGTCCTGACTTTC. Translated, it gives CASGSDSGANVLTF.

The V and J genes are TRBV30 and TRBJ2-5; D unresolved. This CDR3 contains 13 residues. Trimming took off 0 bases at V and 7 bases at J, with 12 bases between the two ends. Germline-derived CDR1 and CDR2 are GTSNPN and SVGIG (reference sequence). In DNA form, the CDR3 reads TGTGCCTGGAGTGTGCCCGGGTTTGGGACCCAGTACTTC. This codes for CAWSVPGFGTQYF.